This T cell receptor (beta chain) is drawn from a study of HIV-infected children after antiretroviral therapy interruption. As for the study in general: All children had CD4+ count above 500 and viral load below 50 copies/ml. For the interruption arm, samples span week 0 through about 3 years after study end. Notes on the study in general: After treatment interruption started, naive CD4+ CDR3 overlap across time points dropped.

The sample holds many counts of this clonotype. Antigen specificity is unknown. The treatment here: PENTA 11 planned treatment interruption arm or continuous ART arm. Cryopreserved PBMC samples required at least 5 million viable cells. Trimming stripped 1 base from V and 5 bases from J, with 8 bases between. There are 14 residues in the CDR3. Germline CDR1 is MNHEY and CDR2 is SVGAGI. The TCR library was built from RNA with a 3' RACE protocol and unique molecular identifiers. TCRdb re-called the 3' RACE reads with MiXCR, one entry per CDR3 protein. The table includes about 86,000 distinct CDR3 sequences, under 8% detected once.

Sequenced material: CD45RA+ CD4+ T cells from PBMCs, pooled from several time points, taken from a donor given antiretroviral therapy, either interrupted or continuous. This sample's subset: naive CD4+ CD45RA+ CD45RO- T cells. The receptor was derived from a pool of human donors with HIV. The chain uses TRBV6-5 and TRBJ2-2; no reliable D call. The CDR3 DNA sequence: TGTGCCAGCAGTTACTTCGGCAGTACCGGGGAGCTGTTTTTT. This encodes CASSYFGSTGELFF.